This T cell receptor beta chain was profiled in a study of cytomegalovirus exposure and HLA in healthy donors. Study conclusions and caveats: For TCR beta chains, V- and J-gene trimming was later linked to a missense DCLRE1C variant. In a later analysis, a genetic analysis reported fewer productive-TCR N-insertions in an Asian-associated ancestry cluster than the cohort average.

V dropped 4 bases and J dropped 5 bases, with 7 bases sitting between them. Germline loops: CDR1 MNHEY, CDR2 SVGAGI. This CDR3 has 12 residues. Amplification used 60 Vbeta primers and 13 Jbeta primers. This table comes from immunoSEQ multiplex PCR, and its TCRdb copy is limited to in-frame clones, with some not included. The sample holds some 110,000 clones, about 81% seen once. Concerning this clone itself: What it recognizes is unknown.

Each of the donors was a healthy bone marrow donor. Sequencing was carried out using PBMCs. The receptor's source is a woman aged 25 to 39 in good health and CMV-seronegative. The V gene is TRBV6-5, the J gene TRBJ2-3; D is unresolved. CDR3 sequence reads: CASSLSGDTQYF. CDR3 DNA: TGTGCCAGCAGTTTGAGTGGAGATACGCAGTATTTT.